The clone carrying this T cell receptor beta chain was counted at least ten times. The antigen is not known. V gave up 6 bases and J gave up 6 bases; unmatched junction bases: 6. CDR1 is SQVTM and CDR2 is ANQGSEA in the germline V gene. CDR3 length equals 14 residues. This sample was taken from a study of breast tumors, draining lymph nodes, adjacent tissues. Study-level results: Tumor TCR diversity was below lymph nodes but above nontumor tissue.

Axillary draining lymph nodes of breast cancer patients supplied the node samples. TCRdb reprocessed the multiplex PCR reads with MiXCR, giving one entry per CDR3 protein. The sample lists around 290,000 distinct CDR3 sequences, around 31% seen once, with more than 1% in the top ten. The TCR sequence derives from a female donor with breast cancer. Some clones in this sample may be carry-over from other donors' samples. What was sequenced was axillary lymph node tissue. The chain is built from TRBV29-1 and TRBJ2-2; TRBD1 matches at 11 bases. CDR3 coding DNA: TGCAGCGTCGGGGACAGGGGGAGGGCCGGGGAGCTGTTTTTT. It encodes CSVGDRGRAGELFF.